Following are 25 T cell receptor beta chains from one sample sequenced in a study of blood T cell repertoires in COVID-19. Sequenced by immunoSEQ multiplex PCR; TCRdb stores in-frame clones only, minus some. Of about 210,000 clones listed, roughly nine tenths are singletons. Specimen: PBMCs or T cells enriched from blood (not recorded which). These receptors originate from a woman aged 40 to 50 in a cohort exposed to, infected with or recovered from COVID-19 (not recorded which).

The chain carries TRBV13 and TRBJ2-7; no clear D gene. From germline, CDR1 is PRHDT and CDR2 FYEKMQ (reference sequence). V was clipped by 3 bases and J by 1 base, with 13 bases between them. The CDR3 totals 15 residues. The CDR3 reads CASSFGQVISYEQYF. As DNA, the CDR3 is TGTGCCAGCAGCTTTGGGCAGGTGATATCCTACGAGCAGTACTTC.

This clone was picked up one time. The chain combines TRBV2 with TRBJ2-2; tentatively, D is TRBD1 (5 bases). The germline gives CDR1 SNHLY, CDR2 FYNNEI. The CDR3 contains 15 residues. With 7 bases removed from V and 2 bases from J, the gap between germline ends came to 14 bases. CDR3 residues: CASNTGFSNTGELFF. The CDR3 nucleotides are TGTGCCAGCAACACAGGTTTCTCTAACACCGGGGAGCTGTTTTTT.

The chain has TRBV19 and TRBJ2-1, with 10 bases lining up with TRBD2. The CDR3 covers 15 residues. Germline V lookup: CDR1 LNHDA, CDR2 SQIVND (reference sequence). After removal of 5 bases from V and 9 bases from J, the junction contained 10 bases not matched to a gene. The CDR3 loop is CASSWKAGGPGEQFF. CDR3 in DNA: TGTGCCAGTAGTTGGAAAGCGGGGGGGCCTGGTGAGCAGTTCTTC.

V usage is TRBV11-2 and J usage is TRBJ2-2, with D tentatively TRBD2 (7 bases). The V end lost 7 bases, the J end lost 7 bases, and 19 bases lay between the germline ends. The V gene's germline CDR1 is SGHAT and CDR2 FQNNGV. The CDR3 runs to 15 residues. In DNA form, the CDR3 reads TGTGCCAGCATCCCGCGGGGGCCGAGGGACGGGGAGCTGTTTTTT. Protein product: CASIPRGPRDGELFF.

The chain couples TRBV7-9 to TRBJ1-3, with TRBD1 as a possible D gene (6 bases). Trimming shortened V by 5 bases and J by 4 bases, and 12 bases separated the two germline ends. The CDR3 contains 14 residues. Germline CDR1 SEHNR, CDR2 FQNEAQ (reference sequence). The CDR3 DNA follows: TGTGCCAGCAGCCTACTAGGACAGGGAAACACCATATATTTT. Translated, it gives CASSLLGQGNTIYF. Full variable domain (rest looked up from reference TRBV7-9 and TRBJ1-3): DTGVSQNPRHKITKRGQNVTFRCDPISEHNRLYWYRQTLGQGPEFLTYFQNEAQLEKSRLLSDRFSAERPKGSFSTLEIQRTEQGDSAMYLCASSLLGQGNTIYFGEGSWLTVV.

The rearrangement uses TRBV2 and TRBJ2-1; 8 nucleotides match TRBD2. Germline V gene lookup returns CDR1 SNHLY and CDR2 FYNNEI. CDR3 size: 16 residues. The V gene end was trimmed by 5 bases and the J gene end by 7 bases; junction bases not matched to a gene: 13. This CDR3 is CASSKRGPDAVNEQFF. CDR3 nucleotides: TGTGCCAGCAGTAAGCGGGGGCCAGATGCGGTAAATGAGCAGTTCTTC.

DNA of the CDR3: TGTGCCAGCAATGTGGACGGTGGGGGGTACAATGAGCAGTTCTTC. It is translated as CASNVDGGGYNEQFF. The J gene is TRBJ2-1, the V gene TRBV2; D perhaps matches TRBD2 (6 bases). Germline values: CDR1 SNHLY, CDR2 FYNNEI. The ends were cut back, 7 bases at V and 4 bases at J, with 17 bases in the middle. CDR3 length: 15 residues. The complete variable domain, with remaining parts taken from reference TRBV2 and TRBJ2-1, reads EPEVTQTPSHQVTQMGQEVILRCVPISNHLYFYWYRQILGQKVEFLVSFYNNEISEKSEIFDDQFSVERPDGSNFTLKIRSTKLEDSAMYFCASNVDGGGYNEQFFGPGTRLTVL.

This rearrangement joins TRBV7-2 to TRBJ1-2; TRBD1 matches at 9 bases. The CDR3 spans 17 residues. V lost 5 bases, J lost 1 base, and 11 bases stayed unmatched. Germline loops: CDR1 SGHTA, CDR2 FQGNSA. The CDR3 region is CASSLGPPGQGNYGYTF. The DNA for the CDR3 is TGTGCCAGCAGCCTGGGCCCCCCGGGACAGGGTAACTATGGCTACACCTTC.

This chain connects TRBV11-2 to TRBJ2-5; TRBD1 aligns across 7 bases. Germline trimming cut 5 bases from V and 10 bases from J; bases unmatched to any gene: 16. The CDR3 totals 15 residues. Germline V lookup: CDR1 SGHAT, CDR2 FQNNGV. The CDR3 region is CASSLTLPGQQIQYF. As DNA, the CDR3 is TGTGCCAGCAGCCTAACGCTACCGGGACAGCAGATCCAGTACTTC.

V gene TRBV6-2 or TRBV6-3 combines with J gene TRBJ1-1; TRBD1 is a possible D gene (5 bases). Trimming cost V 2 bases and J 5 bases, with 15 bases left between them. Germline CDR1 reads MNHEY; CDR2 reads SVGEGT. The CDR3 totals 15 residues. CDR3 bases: TGTGCCAGCAGTTACCGGGGCTTTCGGGGGACTGAAGCTTTCTTT. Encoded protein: CASSYRGFRGTEAFF.

CDR3 DNA sequence: TGTGCCAGCAGCGCCCGACAGGGCTTTTCCTACGAGCAGTACTTC. It codes for CASSARQGFSYEQYF. The rearrangement joins TRBV9 to TRBJ2-7, with TRBD1 matching 7 bases. Trimming removed 3 bases from V and 1 base from J; junction bases left unmatched: 7. Germline-derived CDR1 and CDR2 are SGDLS and YYNGEE. CDR3 size: 15 residues.

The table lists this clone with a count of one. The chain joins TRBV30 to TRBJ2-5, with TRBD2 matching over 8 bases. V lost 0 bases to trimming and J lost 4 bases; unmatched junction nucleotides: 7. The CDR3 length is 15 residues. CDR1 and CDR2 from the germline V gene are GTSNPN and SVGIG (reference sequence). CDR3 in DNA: TGTGCCTGGAGTGTGGGAGCGGGAGACGGAGAGACCCAGTACTTC. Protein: CAWSVGAGDGETQYF.

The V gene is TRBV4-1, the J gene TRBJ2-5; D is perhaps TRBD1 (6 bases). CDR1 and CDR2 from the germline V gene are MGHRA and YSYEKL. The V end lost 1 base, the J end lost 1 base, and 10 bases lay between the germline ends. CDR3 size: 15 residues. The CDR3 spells CASSQGGRGQETQYF. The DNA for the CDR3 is TGCGCCAGCAGCCAAGGGGGCAGGGGCCAAGAGACCCAGTACTTC.

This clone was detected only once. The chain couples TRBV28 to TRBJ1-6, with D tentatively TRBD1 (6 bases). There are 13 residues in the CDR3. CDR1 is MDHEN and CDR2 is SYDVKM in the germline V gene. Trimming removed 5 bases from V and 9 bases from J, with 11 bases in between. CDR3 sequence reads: CASSPGQVSPLHF. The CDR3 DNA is TGTGCCAGCAGTCCGGGACAAGTTTCACCCCTCCACTTT.

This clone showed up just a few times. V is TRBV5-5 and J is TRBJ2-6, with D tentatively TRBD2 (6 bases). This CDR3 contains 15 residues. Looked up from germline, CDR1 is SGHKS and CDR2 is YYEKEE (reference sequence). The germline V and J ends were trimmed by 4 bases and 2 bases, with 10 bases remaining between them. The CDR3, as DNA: TGTGCCAGCAGCGTCGGAGGGGCTGGGGCCAACGTCCTGACTTTC. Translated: CASSVGGAGANVLTF.

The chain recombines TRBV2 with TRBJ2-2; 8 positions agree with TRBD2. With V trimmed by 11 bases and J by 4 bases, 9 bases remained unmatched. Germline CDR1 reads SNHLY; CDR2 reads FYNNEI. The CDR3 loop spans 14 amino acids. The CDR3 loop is CASRGEGSTGELFF. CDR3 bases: TGTGCCTCGCGGGGGGAGGGGAGCACCGGGGAGCTGTTTTTT.

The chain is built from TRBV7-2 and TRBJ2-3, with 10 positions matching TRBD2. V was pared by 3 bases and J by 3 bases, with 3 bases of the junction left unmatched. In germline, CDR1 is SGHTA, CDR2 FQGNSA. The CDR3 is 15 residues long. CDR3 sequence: CASSLTSGLTDTQYF. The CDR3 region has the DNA TGTGCCAGCAGCTTGACTAGCGGGCTTACAGATACGCAGTATTTT.

CDR3 sequence: CASSQEGTSGTDTQYF. CDR3 sequence (DNA): TGTGCCAGCAGCCAAGAGGGGACTAGCGGCACAGATACGCAGTATTTT. The chain uses TRBV4-2 and TRBJ2-3; TRBD2 aligns across 10 bases. The germline CDR1 and CDR2 sequences are LGHNA and YNFKEQ. V shed 0 bases, J shed 1 base, and the junction held 1 base outside the gene matches. The CDR3 is 16 residues long.

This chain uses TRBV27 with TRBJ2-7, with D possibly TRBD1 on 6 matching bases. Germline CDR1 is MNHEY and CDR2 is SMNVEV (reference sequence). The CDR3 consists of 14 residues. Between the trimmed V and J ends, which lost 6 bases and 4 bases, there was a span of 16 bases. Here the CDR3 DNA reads TGTGCCAGCAGGGTCGGGACACGAAGTTACGAGCAGTACTTC. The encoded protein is CASRVGTRSYEQYF.

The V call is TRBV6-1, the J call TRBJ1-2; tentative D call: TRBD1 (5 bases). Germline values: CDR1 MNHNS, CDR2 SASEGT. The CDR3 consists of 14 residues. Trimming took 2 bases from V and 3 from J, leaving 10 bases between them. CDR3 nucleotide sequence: TGTGCCAGCAGTGAATATGGGGGGGACTATGGCTACACCTTC. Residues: CASSEYGGDYGYTF.

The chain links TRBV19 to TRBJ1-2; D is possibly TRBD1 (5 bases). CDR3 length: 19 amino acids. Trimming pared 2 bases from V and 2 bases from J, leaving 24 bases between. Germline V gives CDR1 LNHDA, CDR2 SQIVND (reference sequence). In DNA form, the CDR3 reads TGTGCCAGTAGTATACAGGGAATCAACTCCCCTCGAATCAACTATGGCTACACCTTC. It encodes CASSIQGINSPRINYGYTF. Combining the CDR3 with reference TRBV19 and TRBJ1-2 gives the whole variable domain DGGITQSPKYLFRKEGQNVTLSCEQNLNHDAMYWYRQDPGQGLRLIYYSQIVNDFQKGDIAEGYSVSREKKESFPLTVTSAQKNPTAFYLCASSIQGINSPRINYGYTFGSGTRLTVV.

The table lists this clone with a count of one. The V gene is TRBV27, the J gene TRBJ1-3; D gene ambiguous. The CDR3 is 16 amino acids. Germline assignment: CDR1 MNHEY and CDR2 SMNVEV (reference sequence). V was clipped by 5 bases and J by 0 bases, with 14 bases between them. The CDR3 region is CASSADGIFSGNTIYF. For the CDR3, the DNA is TGTGCCAGCAGTGCGGACGGGATTTTCTCTGGAAACACCATATATTTT.

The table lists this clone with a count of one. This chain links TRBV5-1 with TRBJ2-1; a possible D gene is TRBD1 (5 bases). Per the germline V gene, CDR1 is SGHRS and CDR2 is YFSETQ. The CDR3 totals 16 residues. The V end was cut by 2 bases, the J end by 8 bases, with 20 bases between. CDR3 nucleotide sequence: TGCGCCAGCAGCTTCTTTTTCAGGGATAGGAGCGATGAGCAGTTCTTC. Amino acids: CASSFFFRDRSDEQFF.

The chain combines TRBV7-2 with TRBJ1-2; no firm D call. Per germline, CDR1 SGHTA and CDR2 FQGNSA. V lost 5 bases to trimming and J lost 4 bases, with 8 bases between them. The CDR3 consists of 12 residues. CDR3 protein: CASSTNTYGYTF. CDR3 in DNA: TGTGCCAGCAGCACCAACACCTATGGCTACACCTTC.

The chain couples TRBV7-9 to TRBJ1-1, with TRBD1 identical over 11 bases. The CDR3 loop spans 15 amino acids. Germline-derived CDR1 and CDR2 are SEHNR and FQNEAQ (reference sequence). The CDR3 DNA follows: TGTGGACATATCCGAGCCGGGACAGGGGGCACTGAAGCTTTCTTT. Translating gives CGHIRAGTGGTEAFF.